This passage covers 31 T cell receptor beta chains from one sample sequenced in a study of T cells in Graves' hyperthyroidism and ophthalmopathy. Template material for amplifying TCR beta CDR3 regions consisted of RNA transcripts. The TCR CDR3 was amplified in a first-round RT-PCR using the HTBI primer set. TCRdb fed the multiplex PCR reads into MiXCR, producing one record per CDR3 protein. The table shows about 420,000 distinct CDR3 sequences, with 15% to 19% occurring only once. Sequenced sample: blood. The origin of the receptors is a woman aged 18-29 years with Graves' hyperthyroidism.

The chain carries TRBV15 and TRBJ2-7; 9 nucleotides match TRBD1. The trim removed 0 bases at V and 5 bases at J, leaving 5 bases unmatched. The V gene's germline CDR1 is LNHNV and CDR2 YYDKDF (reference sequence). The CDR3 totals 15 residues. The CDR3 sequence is CATSRDRGQGNEQYF. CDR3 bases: TGTGCCACCAGCAGAGATCGAGGACAGGGGAACGAGCAGTACTTC.

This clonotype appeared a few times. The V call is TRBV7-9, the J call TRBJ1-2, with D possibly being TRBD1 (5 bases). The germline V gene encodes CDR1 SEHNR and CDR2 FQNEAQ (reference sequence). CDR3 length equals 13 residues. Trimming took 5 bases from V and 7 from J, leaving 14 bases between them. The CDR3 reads CASSPQEGLGYTF. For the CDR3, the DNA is TGTGCCAGCAGCCCCCAGGAGGGGCTTGGCTACACCTTC.

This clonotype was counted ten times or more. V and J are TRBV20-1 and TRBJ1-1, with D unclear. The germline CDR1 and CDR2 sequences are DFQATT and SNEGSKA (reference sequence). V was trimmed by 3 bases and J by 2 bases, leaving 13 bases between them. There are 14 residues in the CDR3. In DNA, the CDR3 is TGCAGTGCTAGGGGTCAGCTTCTCAACACTGAAGCTTTCTTT. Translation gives CSARGQLLNTEAFF.

CDR3 coding DNA: TGCGCCAGCAGCCAAGTGGGGATCCGGGACAGGGGCTACGAGCAGTACTTC. Encoded protein: CASSQVGIRDRGYEQYF. The rearrangement links TRBV4-1 to TRBJ2-7; the match to TRBD1 covers 10 bases. The trim removed 1 base at V and 3 bases at J, leaving 9 bases unmatched. CDR3 size: 17 residues. Per germline, CDR1 MGHRA and CDR2 YSYEKL.

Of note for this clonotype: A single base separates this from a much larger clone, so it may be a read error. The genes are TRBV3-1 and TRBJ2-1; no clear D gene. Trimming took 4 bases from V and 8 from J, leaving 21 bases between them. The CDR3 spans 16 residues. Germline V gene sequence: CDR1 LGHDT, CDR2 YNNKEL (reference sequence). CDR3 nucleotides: TGTGCCAGCAGCCCCCCCCGAAGTTTTCTTTACGATGAGCAGTTCTTC. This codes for CASSPPRSFLYDEQFF.

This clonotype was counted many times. The CDR3 protein is CASSRTGRGGDGDTQYF. Written as DNA, the CDR3 is TGTGCCAGCAGCAGGACTGGGCGGGGGGGCGATGGAGATACGCAGTATTTT. The chain is built from TRBV7-2 and TRBJ2-3, with 9 bases lining up with TRBD2. The CDR3 is 17 amino acids. Per the germline V gene, CDR1 is SGHTA and CDR2 is FQGNSA. V lost 5 bases and J lost 5; bases outside the gene matches: 14.

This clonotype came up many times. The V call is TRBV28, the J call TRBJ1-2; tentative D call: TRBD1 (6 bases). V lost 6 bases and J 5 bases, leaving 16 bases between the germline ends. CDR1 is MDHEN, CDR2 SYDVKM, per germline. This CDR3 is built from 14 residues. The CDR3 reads CASSPLGGGYGYTF. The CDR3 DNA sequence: TGTGCCAGCAGCCCCTTAGGGGGTGGTTATGGCTACACCTTC.

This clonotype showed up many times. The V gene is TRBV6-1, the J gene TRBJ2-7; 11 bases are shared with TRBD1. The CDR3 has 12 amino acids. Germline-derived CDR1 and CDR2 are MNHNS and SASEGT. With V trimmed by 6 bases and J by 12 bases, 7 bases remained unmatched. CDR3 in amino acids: CASRRTGGRPYF. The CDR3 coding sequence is TGTGCCAGCAGGCGGACAGGGGGCAGGCCGTACTTC.

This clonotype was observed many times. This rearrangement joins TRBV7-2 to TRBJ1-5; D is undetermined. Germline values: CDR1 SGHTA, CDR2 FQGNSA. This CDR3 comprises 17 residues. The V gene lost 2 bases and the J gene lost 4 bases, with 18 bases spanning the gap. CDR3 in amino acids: CASSLWHRDIVNQPQHF. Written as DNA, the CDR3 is TGTGCCAGCAGCTTATGGCACCGTGACATCGTGAATCAGCCCCAGCATTTT.

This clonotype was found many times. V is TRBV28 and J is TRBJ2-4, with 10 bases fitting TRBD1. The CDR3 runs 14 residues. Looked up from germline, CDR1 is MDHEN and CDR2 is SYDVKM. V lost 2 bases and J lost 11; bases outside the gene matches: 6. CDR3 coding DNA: TGTGCCAGCAGTTTAAGTGGACAGGGGGAAGTTCAGTACTTC. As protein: CASSLSGQGEVQYF.

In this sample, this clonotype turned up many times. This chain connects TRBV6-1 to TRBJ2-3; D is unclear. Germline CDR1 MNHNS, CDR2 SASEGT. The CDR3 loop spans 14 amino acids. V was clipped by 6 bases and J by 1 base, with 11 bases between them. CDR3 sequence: CASRLNPGTDTQYF. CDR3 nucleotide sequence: TGTGCCAGCAGATTGAACCCAGGCACAGATACGCAGTATTTT.

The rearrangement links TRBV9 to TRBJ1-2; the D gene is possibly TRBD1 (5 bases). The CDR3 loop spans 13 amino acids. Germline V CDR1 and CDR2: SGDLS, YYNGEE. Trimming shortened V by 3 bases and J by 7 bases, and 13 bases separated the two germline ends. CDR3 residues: CASSALGGVGYTF. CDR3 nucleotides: TGTGCCAGCAGCGCGCTTGGGGGTGTTGGCTACACCTTC.

For the CDR3, the DNA is TGTGCCAGCAGTTCCCCGGGGGGGGGCAACAATGAGCAGTTCTTC. Encoded protein: CASSSPGGGNNEQFF. The chain recombines TRBV28 with TRBJ2-1, with 8 bases aligning to TRBD2. The CDR3 is made up of 15 amino acids. V gave up 4 bases and J gave up 5 bases; unmatched junction bases: 7. CDR1 is MDHEN, CDR2 SYDVKM, per germline.

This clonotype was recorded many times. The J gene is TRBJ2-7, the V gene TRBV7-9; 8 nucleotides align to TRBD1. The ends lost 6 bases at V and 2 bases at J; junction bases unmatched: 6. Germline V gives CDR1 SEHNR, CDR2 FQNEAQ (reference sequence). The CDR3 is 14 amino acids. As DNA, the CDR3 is TGTGCCAGCAGACGTCCGGGACAGGCCTACGAGCAGTACTTC. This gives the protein CASRRPGQAYEQYF. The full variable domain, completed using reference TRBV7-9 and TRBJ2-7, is DTGVSQNPRHKITKRGQNVTFRCDPISEHNRLYWYRQTLGQGPEFLTYFQNEAQLEKSRLLSDRFSAERPKGSFSTLEIQRTEQGDSAMYLCASRRPGQAYEQYFGPGTRLTVT.

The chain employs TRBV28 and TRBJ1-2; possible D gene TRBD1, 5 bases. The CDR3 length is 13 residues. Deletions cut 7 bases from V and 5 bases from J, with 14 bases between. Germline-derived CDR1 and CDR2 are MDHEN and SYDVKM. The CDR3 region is CASNPQGEYGYTF. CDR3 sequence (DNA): TGTGCCAGCAATCCTCAGGGAGAGTATGGCTACACCTTC.

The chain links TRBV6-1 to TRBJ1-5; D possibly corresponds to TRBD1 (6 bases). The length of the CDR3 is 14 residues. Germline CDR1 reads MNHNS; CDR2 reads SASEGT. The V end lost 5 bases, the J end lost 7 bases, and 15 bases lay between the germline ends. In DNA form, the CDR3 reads TGTGCCAGCAGTTTAGGACAGATTGGACAGCCCCAGCATTTT. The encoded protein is CASSLGQIGQPQHF.

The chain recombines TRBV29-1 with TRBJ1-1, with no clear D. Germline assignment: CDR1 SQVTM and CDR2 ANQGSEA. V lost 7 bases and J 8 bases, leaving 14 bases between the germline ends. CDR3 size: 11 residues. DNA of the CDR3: TGCAGCGCGGCAATGGGCCCCGAAGCTTTCTTT. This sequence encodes CSAAMGPEAFF.

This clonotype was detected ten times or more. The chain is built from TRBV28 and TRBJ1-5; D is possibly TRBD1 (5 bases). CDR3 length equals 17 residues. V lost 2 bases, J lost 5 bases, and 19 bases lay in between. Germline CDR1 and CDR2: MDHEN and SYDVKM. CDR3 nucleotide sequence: TGTGCCAGCAGTTTAACTGGGACGCGGGCGAGATATCAGCCCCAGCATTTT. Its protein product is CASSLTGTRARYQPQHF. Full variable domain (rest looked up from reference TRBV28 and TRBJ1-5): DVKVTQSSRYLVKRTGEKVFLECVQDMDHENMFWYRQDPGLGLRLIYFSYDVKMKEKGDIPEGYSVSREKKERFSLILESASTNQTSMYLCASSLTGTRARYQPQHFGDGTRLSIL.

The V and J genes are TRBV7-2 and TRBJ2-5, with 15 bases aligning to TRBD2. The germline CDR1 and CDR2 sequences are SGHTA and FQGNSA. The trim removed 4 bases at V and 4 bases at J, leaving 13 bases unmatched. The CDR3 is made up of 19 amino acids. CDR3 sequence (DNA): TGTGCCAGCAGCTCGGGACTAGCGGGAGGTAGCCGAAGCGGAGAGACCCAGTACTTC. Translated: CASSSGLAGGSRSGETQYF. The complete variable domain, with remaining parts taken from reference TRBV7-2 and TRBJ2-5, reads GAGVSQSPSNKVTEKGKDVELRCDPISGHTALYWYRQSLGQGLEFLIYFQGNSAPDKSGLPSDRFSAERTGGSVSTLTIQRTQQEDSAVYLCASSSGLAGGSRSGETQYFGPGTRLLVL.

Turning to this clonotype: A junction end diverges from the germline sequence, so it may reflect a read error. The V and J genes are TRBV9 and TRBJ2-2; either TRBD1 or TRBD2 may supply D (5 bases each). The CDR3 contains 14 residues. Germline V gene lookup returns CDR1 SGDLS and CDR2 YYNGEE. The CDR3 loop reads CASSATPHTGALFF. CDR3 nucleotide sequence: TGTGCCAGCAGCGCGACCCCACACACCGGGGCGCTGTTTTTT.

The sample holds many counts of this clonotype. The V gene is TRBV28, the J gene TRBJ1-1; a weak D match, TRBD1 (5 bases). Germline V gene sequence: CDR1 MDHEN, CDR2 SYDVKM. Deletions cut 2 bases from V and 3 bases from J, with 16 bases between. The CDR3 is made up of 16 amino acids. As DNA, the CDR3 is TGTGCCAGCAGTTTAGTCGTCTGGGGACCCCACACTGAAGCTTTCTTT. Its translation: CASSLVVWGPHTEAFF.

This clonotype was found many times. The CDR3 DNA reads TGTGCCAGCTCAGCCCTTGACGGCTACGAGCAGTACTTC. Translation gives CASSALDGYEQYF. This sequence joins TRBV18 and TRBJ2-7; D is unresolved. The ends were cut back, 5 bases at V and 3 bases at J, with 11 bases in the middle. Germline loops: CDR1 KGHSH, CDR2 LQKENI. The CDR3 totals 13 residues.

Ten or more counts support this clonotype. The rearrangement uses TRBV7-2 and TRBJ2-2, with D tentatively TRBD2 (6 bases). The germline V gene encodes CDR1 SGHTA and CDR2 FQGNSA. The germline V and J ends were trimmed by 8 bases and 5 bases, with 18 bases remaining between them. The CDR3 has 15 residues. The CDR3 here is CASALLLATTGELFF. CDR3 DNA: TGTGCCAGCGCTCTCCTTCTAGCGACTACCGGGGAGCTGTTTTTT.

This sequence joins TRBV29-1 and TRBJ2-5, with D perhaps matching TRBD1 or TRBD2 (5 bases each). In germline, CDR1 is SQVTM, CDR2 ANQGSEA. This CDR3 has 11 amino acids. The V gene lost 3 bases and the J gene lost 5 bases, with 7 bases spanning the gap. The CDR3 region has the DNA TGCAGCGTTGATTGGGGGGAGACCCAGTACTTC. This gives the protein CSVDWGETQYF.

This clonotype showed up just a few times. This chain's CDR3 is CASSWQSSYNSPLHF. In DNA, the CDR3 is TGTGCCAGCAGTTGGCAGAGCTCCTATAATTCACCCCTCCACTTT. The chain carries TRBV6-1 and TRBJ1-6; no definite D call. The germline V gene has CDR1 MNHNS and CDR2 SASEGT. The CDR3 loop spans 15 amino acids. Trimming removed 5 bases from V and 0 bases from J, with 8 bases in between.

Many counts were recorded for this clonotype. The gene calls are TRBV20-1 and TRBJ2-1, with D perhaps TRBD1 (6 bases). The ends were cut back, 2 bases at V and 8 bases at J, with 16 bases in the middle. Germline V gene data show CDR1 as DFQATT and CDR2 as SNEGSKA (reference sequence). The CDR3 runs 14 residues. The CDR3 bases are TGCAGTGCTAGAAAATCGGACAGTCTGTATGAGCAGTTCTTC. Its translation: CSARKSDSLYEQFF.

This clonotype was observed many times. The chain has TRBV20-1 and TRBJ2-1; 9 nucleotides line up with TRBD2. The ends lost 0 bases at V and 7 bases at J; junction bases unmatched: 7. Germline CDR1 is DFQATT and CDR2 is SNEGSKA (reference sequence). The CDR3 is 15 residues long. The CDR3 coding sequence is TGCAGTGCTAGAGAGGGACTAGCAAGTGGTAATGAGCAGTTCTTC. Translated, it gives CSAREGLASGNEQFF.

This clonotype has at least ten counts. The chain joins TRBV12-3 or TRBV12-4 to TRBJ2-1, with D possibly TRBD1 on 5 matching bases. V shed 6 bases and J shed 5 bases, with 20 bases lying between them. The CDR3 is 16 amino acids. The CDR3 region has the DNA TGTGCCAGCAGGGGGCAGGACATTGACAGCGACAATGAGCAGTTCTTC. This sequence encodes CASRGQDIDSDNEQFF.

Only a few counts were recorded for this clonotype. The CDR3, as DNA: TGTGCCAGCAGCTTAGAGGGGGCGGGACCCCGAGCGGGAGAGACCCAGTACTTC. Encoded protein: CASSLEGAGPRAGETQYF. The chain combines TRBV7-6 with TRBJ2-5, with D perhaps TRBD1 (7 bases). Germline V gene data show CDR1 as SGHVS and CDR2 as FNYEAQ. CDR3 size: 18 residues. Trimming took off 1 base at V and 4 bases at J, with 22 bases between the two ends.

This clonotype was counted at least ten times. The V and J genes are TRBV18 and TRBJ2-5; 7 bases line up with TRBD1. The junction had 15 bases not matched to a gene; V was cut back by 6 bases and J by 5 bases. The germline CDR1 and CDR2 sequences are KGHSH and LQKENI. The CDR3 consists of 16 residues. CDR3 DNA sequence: TGTGCCAGCTCTCCTACCCTTTGGGACAGATGGGAGACCCAGTACTTC. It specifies CASSPTLWDRWETQYF.

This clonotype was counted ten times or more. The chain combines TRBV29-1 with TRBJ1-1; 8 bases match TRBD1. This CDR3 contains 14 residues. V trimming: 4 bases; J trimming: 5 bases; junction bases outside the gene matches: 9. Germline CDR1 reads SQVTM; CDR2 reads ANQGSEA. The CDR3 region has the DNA TGCAGCGTTGGGGGGGCAGGGGGCTGGACTGAAGCTTTCTTT. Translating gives CSVGGAGGWTEAFF. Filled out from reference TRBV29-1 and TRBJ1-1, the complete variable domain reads SAVISQKPSRDICQRGTSLTIQCQVDSQVTMMFWYRQQPGQSLTLIATANQGSEATYESGFVIDKFPISRPNLTFSTLTVSNMSPEDSSIYLCSVGGAGGWTEAFFGQGTRLTVV.